This T cell receptor beta chain was profiled in a study of cytomegalovirus exposure and HLA in healthy donors. A multiplex PCR was run with 60 Vbeta primers and 13 Jbeta primers. TCRdb keeps only in-frame clones here, not all; method: immunoSEQ multiplex PCR. The sample has about 140,000 clones, more than 75% seen once. This CDR3 has 15 residues. V shed 4 bases and J 2 bases; nucleotides not matched to a gene: 7. Looked up from germline, CDR1 is GTSNPN and CDR2 is SVGIG (reference sequence). The V call is TRBV30, the J call TRBJ1-5; 8 nucleotides agree with TRBD1. The origin of this receptor is a woman in her forties in good health and CMV-seronegative. The sequencing input was PBMCs. CDR3 region: CAWMPQGAGNQPQHF. CDR3 coding DNA: TGTGCCTGGATGCCTCAGGGGGCTGGCAATCAGCCCCAGCATTTT.